Below, 20 T cell receptor beta chains from the same sample are listed, as sequenced in a study of CD8 T cells in Susac syndrome. Roughly 0.45 to 1 ug RNA was reverse transcribed with random hexamers. TCRdb reanalysed the immunoSEQ multiplex PCR reads using MiXCR and keeps one entry per CDR3 protein. The sample gives approximately 170,000 distinct CDR3 sequences, roughly 95% of which show up once; about 0.086% is in the top ten. Source material: CD4+ T cells from PBMCs. The source of these receptors is a human donor with multiple sclerosis.

The chain has TRBV4-1 and TRBJ1-1, with 9 bases aligning to TRBD1. Germline trimming cut 0 bases from V and 5 bases from J; bases unmatched to any gene: 10. The length of the CDR3 is 17 residues. From germline, CDR1 is MGHRA and CDR2 YSYEKL. CDR3 coding DNA: TGCGCCAGCAGCCAAGACACGGGACAGGGAAGAGGGACTGAAGCTTTCTTT. It encodes CASSQDTGQGRGTEAFF.

The chain couples TRBV23-1 to TRBJ2-7; no definite D call. TRBV23-1 is an ORF; its function is uncertain. The V end lost 8 bases, the J end lost 2 bases, and 19 bases lay between the germline ends. CDR3 length equals 15 residues. Here the CDR3 reads CASPWELWAAYEQYF. Written as DNA, the CDR3 is TGCGCCAGCCCGTGGGAATTGTGGGCCGCCTACGAGCAGTACTTC.

This clonotype was detected only once. CDR3 nucleotide sequence: TGTGCCAGCAGTTTCGTGAACACTGAAGCTTTCTTT. It specifies CASSFVNTEAFF. The J gene is TRBJ1-1, the V gene TRBV12-3 or TRBV12-4, with unresolved D. V lost 3 bases and J 0 bases, leaving 2 bases between the germline ends. This CDR3 has 12 residues.

The V gene is TRBV2, the J gene TRBJ2-1; D remains unclear. The germline V and J ends were trimmed by 1 base and 0 bases, with 7 bases remaining between them. The CDR3 spans 15 residues. Germline assignment: CDR1 SNHLY and CDR2 FYNNEI. The CDR3 nucleotides read TGTGCCAGCAGTGAAGGGGTAAGCTCCTACAATGAGCAGTTCTTC. Translating it yields CASSEGVSSYNEQFF.

This rearrangement joins TRBV11-3 to TRBJ2-7, with no clear D. The CDR3 runs to 13 residues. V shed 1 base and J shed 3 bases, with 7 bases lying between them. From germline, CDR1 is SGHNT and CDR2 YENEEA. In DNA, the CDR3 is TGTGCCAGCAGCTTAGGGACGAACTACGAGCAGTACTTC. Residues: CASSLGTNYEQYF.

V gene TRBV20-1 combines with J gene TRBJ2-3; TRBD2 aligns across 9 bases. Germline V CDR1 and CDR2: DFQATT, SNEGSKA (reference sequence). The V and J ends lost 4 bases and 3 bases, in that order; junction bases with no gene match: 5. This CDR3 region has 14 residues. CDR3 nucleotides: TGCAGTGCTACCGGCGGGAGGGTTACAGATACGCAGTATTTT. Amino acids: CSATGGRVTDTQYF.

The chain is built from TRBV4-3 and TRBJ1-2; 10 nucleotides match TRBD1. CDR3 size: 17 residues. Germline V lookup: CDR1 LGHNA, CDR2 YSLEER. Trimming took 1 base from V and 5 from J; bases not matched to a gene: 10. The CDR3 DNA sequence: TGCGCCAGCAGCCAAGCTTTGGGGGACAGGGGAGCGTATGGCTACACCTTC. It is translated as CASSQALGDRGAYGYTF.

The rearrangement links TRBV12-3 or TRBV12-4 to TRBJ2-7; D ambiguous. The CDR3 covers 13 residues. Trimming removed 2 bases from V and 7 bases from J, with 12 bases in between. This chain's CDR3 is CASSLIIRTEQYF. The CDR3 nucleotides are TGTGCCAGCAGTTTAATTATCAGGACGGAGCAGTACTTC.

The chain is built from TRBV6-2 or TRBV6-3 and TRBJ1-1; D is unclear. The CDR3 is 13 residues long. CDR1 is MNHEY, CDR2 SVGEGT, per germline. Trimming took 6 bases from V and 10 from J, leaving 18 bases between them. CDR3 nucleotide sequence: TGTGCCAGCAGACCGTCGGTTGAGGGAACAGCTTTCTTT. Protein sequence: CASRPSVEGTAFF.

The chain couples TRBV30 to TRBJ2-4; TRBD1 agrees at 9 bases. CDR3 size: 16 residues. The V gene's germline CDR1 is GTSNPN and CDR2 SVGIG (reference sequence). After removal of 7 bases from V and 0 bases from J, the junction contained 10 bases not matched to a gene. DNA for the CDR3: TGTGCCTACTCGACAGGGGGAAGTGGAGCCAAAAACATTCAGTACTTC. Its protein is CAYSTGGSGAKNIQYF.

CDR3 in DNA: TGTGCCAGCAGCGACAGGTCTGGTGAGCAGTACTTC. Residues: CASSDRSGEQYF. The genes are TRBV2 and TRBJ2-7; D may be TRBD1 (6 bases). CDR3 length equals 12 residues. CDR1 and CDR2 (germline): SNHLY, FYNNEI. V dropped 6 bases and J dropped 7 bases, with 13 bases sitting between them.

The genes are TRBV30 and TRBJ2-3, with 7 bases that match TRBD1. The germline V gene encodes CDR1 GTSNPN and CDR2 SVGIG (reference sequence). This CDR3 has 13 residues. Trimming at V came to 8 bases and at J to 5 bases, leaving 10 bases not matched to a gene. CDR3: CAQRGLPEDTQYF. Here the CDR3 DNA reads TGTGCCCAGAGGGGGCTACCGGAAGATACGCAGTATTTT.

The chain joins TRBV20-1 to TRBJ1-2; 8 bases align to TRBD1. The CDR3 has 13 amino acids. V trimming: 3 bases; J trimming: 4 bases; junction bases outside the gene matches: 4. The germline V gene has CDR1 DFQATT and CDR2 SNEGSKA (reference sequence). CDR3 residues: CSASDRGTYGYTF. CDR3 nucleotides: TGCAGTGCTAGTGACAGGGGAACCTATGGCTACACCTTC.

This chain joins TRBV7-2 and TRBJ2-3; 9 bases are shared with TRBD2. V lost 2 bases to trimming and J lost 3 bases; unmatched junction nucleotides: 3. Per germline, CDR1 SGHTA and CDR2 FQGNSA. The CDR3 runs 15 residues. The CDR3 reads CASSLRTSETDTQYF. The CDR3 DNA reads TGTGCCAGCAGCTTAAGGACTAGCGAGACAGATACGCAGTATTTT.

The gene calls are TRBV20-1 and TRBJ2-1, with 9 positions matching TRBD2. J lost 4 bases, V lost 1 base, and 14 bases had no gene match. The germline V gene has CDR1 DFQATT and CDR2 SNEGSKA (reference sequence). The length of the CDR3 is 18 residues. CDR3 sequence reads: CSARGFGLAGPQYNEQFF. The CDR3, as DNA: TGCAGTGCTAGAGGGTTCGGGCTAGCGGGACCCCAGTACAATGAGCAGTTCTTC.

The chain couples TRBV27 to TRBJ1-5; maybe TRBD1 (5 bases). V gave up 2 bases and J gave up 5 bases, with 13 bases separating them. The CDR3 spans 15 residues. Per germline, CDR1 MNHEY and CDR2 SMNVEV (reference sequence). In nucleotides, the CDR3 is TGTGCCAGCAGTTTAATTCCAGGGCTTTATCAGCCCCAGCATTTT. It is translated as CASSLIPGLYQPQHF.

Worth noting for this clonotype: The junction shows a germline mismatch at one end, possibly a read error. This chain links TRBV20-1 with TRBJ2-6; D assignment may be TRBD1 or TRBD2 (6 bases each). The germline V gene has CDR1 DFQATT and CDR2 SNEGSKA (reference sequence). The CDR3 contains 15 residues. This chain's CDR3 is CSAREGGSGANVLTF. The CDR3 coding sequence is TGCAGTGCTCGAGAGGGGGGCTCTGGGGCCAACGTCCTGACTTTC.

CDR3 bases: TGTGCCAGCAGCAAAGAAGGTGCGGACAGGGACCCGAACACTGAAGCTTTCTTT. Translation: CASSKEGADRDPNTEAFF. The chain combines TRBV21-1 with TRBJ1-1; the D call of TRBD1 is as the table states it, not checked on the DNA. TRBV21-1 corresponds to a pseudogene. This CDR3 has 18 residues.

The CDR3 region has the DNA TGCAGCGTGAACCCGGGACAATTCACGAATGAGCAGTTCTTC. Translated: CSVNPGQFTNEQFF. J is TRBJ2-1 and V is TRBV29-1, with D perhaps matching TRBD1 (6 bases). Trimming removed 6 bases at V and 7 bases at J, with 19 bases between. CDR1 and CDR2 from the germline V gene are SQVTM and ANQGSEA. The CDR3 totals 14 residues.

This chain joins TRBV7-2 and TRBJ2-5, with 10 bases fitting TRBD2. V lost 4 bases and J lost 4; bases outside the gene matches: 3. The CDR3 sequence is 14 residues long. From germline, CDR1 is SGHTA and CDR2 FQGNSA. DNA for the CDR3: TGTGCCAGCAGCTCTAGCGGGAGTGCAGAGACCCAGTACTTC. This translates into CASSSSGSAETQYF.